A single sample gave rise to the 20 T cell receptor beta chains below, sequenced in a study of human T cells and chemical hapten exposure. The sample's time point: pre-sensitization, week 0. Treatment indicated: therapeutic diphenylcyclopropenone sensitization with weekly scalp DPC. TCRdb ran MiXCR on the RACE reads and lists one entry per CDR3 protein. The sample consists of 80,000 to 100,000 distinct CDR3 sequences, 10% to 12% of them appearing once. Material: whole blood, obtained in connection with sensitization to the hapten diphenylcyclopropenone (DPC). These receptors were obtained from a woman aged 60-75 years with alopecia areata. Some clones in this sample may be carry-over from other donors' samples.

This clonotype was found a few times. The V gene is TRBV20-1, the J gene TRBJ2-7, with D perhaps given as TRBD1 or TRBD2 (5 bases each). Trimming pared 6 bases from V and 5 bases from J, leaving 17 bases between. The CDR3 covers 13 residues. Germline V gene data show CDR1 as DFQATT and CDR2 as SNEGSKA (reference sequence). The CDR3 loop reads CSAKVVRDDEQYF. The CDR3 nucleotides are TGCAGTGCAAAGGTGGTAAGGGACGACGAGCAGTACTTC.

This clonotype was recorded many times. This chain uses TRBV12-3 or TRBV12-4 with TRBJ1-6, with 9 positions matching TRBD1. CDR3 size: 15 residues. With V trimmed by 7 bases and J by 6 bases, 7 bases remained unmatched. The CDR3 is CASTPRGQGNSPLHF. For the CDR3, the DNA is TGTGCCAGCACCCCACGGGGACAGGGTAATTCACCCCTCCACTTT.

This clonotype has at least ten counts. The rearrangement uses TRBV19 and TRBJ1-1; D not resolved. The CDR3 length is 13 residues. Trimming removed 3 bases at V and 2 bases at J, with 7 bases between. Germline CDR1 and CDR2: LNHDA and SQIVND (reference sequence). CDR3 in amino acids: CASSIWGNTEAFF. The CDR3 coding sequence is TGTGCCAGTAGTATCTGGGGAAACACTGAAGCTTTCTTT.

The V gene is TRBV20-1, the J gene TRBJ1-5; D ambiguous. There are 13 residues in the CDR3. Trimming removed 6 bases from V and 7 bases from J, with 16 bases in between. Germline-derived CDR1 and CDR2 are DFQATT and SNEGSKA (reference sequence). The CDR3 region is CSAPSGYLQPQHF. In nucleotides, the CDR3 is TGCAGTGCCCCGTCTGGCTACCTACAGCCCCAGCATTTT.

The rearrangement uses TRBV20-1 and TRBJ2-7, with TRBD2 identical over 9 bases. CDR1 is DFQATT, CDR2 SNEGSKA, per germline (reference sequence). Trimming removed 7 bases from V and 5 bases from J; junction bases left unmatched: 18. The CDR3 consists of 16 residues. The CDR3 is CSVGPAGGIRNHEQYF. CDR3 DNA sequence: TGCAGTGTGGGCCCAGCGGGGGGCATAAGGAACCACGAGCAGTACTTC.

This clonotype occurred many times. This chain uses TRBV5-1 with TRBJ2-1, with TRBD2 matching 8 bases. CDR1 is SGHRS and CDR2 is YFSETQ in the germline V gene. The CDR3 length is 14 residues. The trim removed 4 bases at V and 8 bases at J, leaving 8 bases unmatched. The CDR3 spells CASSLGLEGDEQFF. CDR3 sequence (DNA): TGCGCCAGCAGCCTGGGACTAGAGGGCGATGAGCAGTTCTTC.

This clonotype was observed at least ten times. The chain recombines TRBV7-9 with TRBJ2-7; no clear D gene. This CDR3 spans 17 amino acids. The V end was cut by 4 bases, the J end by 0 bases, with 19 bases between. Per germline, CDR1 SEHNR and CDR2 FQNEAQ (reference sequence). CDR3 in DNA: TGTGCCAGCAGCTCCTTCCACTCCGACCCGAGCTCCTACGAGCAGTACTTC. It codes for CASSSFHSDPSSYEQYF.

This clonotype was detected only a few times. The chain uses TRBV29-1 and TRBJ1-2, with 7 bases identical to TRBD1. J lost 3 bases, V lost 7 bases, and 8 bases had no gene match. The V gene's germline CDR1 is SQVTM and CDR2 ANQGSEA. This CDR3 comprises 13 residues. In DNA, the CDR3 is TGCAGCGGGACGACAGGGCTCGACTATGGCTACACCTTC. Amino acids: CSGTTGLDYGYTF.

At least ten counts were recorded for this clonotype. The J gene is TRBJ2-7, the V gene TRBV14, with D hard to call. The V and J ends lost 1 base and 7 bases respectively, with 5 bases between them. Germline values: CDR1 SGHDN, CDR2 FVKESK. CDR3 length equals 11 residues. This chain's CDR3 is CASSQAREQYF. CDR3 in DNA: TGTGCCAGCAGCCAAGCGAGGGAGCAGTACTTC.

At least ten counts were recorded for this clonotype. The genes are TRBV2 and TRBJ2-7, with 12 positions matching TRBD1. V was pared by 6 bases and J by 3 bases, with 6 bases of the junction left unmatched. The CDR3 loop spans 15 amino acids. Germline CDR1 reads SNHLY; CDR2 reads FYNNEI. CDR3 sequence reads: CASRWDRGPFYEQYF. The DNA for the CDR3 is TGTGCCAGCAGGTGGGACAGGGGGCCGTTCTACGAGCAGTACTTC.

This clonotype was seen many times. The chain recombines TRBV25-1 with TRBJ1-1, with 9 bases that match TRBD1. CDR1 is MGHDK and CDR2 is SYGVNS in the germline V gene. The CDR3 has 15 amino acids. With V trimmed by 5 bases and J by 3 bases, 7 bases remained unmatched. CDR3 residues: CASSRKTGGDTEAFF. CDR3 nucleotides: TGTGCCAGCAGTCGAAAGACAGGGGGGGACACTGAAGCTTTCTTT.

In its sample, this clonotype was seen many times. The J gene is TRBJ2-5, the V gene TRBV6-2 or TRBV6-3; D remains ambiguous. V was shortened by 2 bases and J by 1 base, with 8 bases between the two germline ends. Per the germline V gene, CDR1 is MNHEY and CDR2 is SVGEGT. The CDR3 contains 14 residues. DNA for the CDR3: TGTGCCAGCAGTTACGGTCCTCTCCAAGAGACCCAGTACTTC. The encoded protein is CASSYGPLQETQYF.

As for this clonotype: A read error may be the cause here, since a much bigger clone is one base away. The gene calls are TRBV20-1 and TRBJ1-1, with TRBD1 as a possible D gene (6 bases). Between the trimmed V and J ends, which lost 0 bases and 6 bases, there was a span of 14 bases. Germline CDR1 is DFQATT and CDR2 is SNEGSKA (reference sequence). CDR3 length equals 14 residues. The CDR3 region has the DNA TGCAGTGCTAGAGAGGGGGGCCCCAACTCTGAAGCTTTCTTT. Translation gives CSAREGGPNSEAFF.

In its sample, this clonotype was seen a few times. The CDR3 is CSARVRGQGNTGELFF. CDR3 DNA sequence: TGCAGTGCTAGAGTAAGGGGACAGGGCAACACCGGGGAGCTGTTTTTT. The genes are TRBV20-1 and TRBJ2-2; 9 bases are shared with TRBD1. CDR1 and CDR2 from the germline V gene are DFQATT and SNEGSKA (reference sequence). V trimming: 1 base; J trimming: 2 bases; junction bases outside the gene matches: 5. This CDR3 spans 16 amino acids.

This clonotype was counted at least ten times. The V call is TRBV5-1, the J call TRBJ2-5, with a weak D call TRBD2 (5 bases). Germline loops: CDR1 SGHRS, CDR2 YFSETQ. Deletions cut 2 bases from V and 5 bases from J, with 13 bases between. This CDR3 is built from 14 residues. CDR3 nucleotides: TGCGCCAGCAGCTTTGCGGGCGATGCTGAGACCCAGTACTTC. Residues: CASSFAGDAETQYF. The complete variable domain, with remaining parts taken from reference TRBV5-1 and TRBJ2-5, reads KAGVTQTPRYLIKTRGQQVTLSCSPISGHRSVSWYQQTPGQGLQFLFEYFSETQRNKGNFPGRFSGRQFSNSRSEMNVSTLELGDSALYLCASSFAGDAETQYFGPGTRLLVL.

V gene TRBV5-1 combines with J gene TRBJ2-2; D call uncertain. The V end lost 4 bases, the J end lost 0 bases, and 10 bases lay between the germline ends. From germline, CDR1 is SGHRS and CDR2 YFSETQ. This CDR3 is built from 15 residues. Written as DNA, the CDR3 is TGCGCCAGCAGCCCAACCCGCACGAACACCGGGGAGCTGTTTTTT. Protein: CASSPTRTNTGELFF.

The chain combines TRBV6-5 with TRBJ1-6; no definite D call. Trimming removed 0 bases from V and 5 bases from J, with 26 bases in between. The CDR3 sequence is 21 residues long. Germline V gives CDR1 MNHEY, CDR2 SVGAGI. The CDR3 nucleotides read TGTGCCAGCAGTTACTCGAGTTATCGATGGGCCCTTGGGAGTGATAATTCACCCCTCCACTTT. This codes for CASSYSSYRWALGSDNSPLHF.

Only a few counts were recorded for this clonotype. This rearrangement joins TRBV5-4 to TRBJ1-2, with 9 bases matching TRBD1. Germline CDR1 and CDR2: SGHNT and YYREEE (reference sequence). This CDR3 has 15 residues. V was clipped by 4 bases and J by 4 bases; unmatched bases: 8. CDR3 loop: CASSPPDRGSYGYTF. In DNA form, the CDR3 reads TGTGCCAGCAGCCCCCCGGACAGGGGATCCTATGGCTACACCTTC.

This clonotype was seen at least ten times. This chain joins TRBV11-2 and TRBJ2-7; D not certain. V was cut by 6 bases and J by 2 bases, with 14 bases left in between. The CDR3 length is 14 residues. CDR1 SGHAT and CDR2 FQNNGV come from the germline V gene. In DNA form, the CDR3 reads TGTGCCAGCAGGGGCCCCGCGAACCCCTACGAGCAGTACTTC. It specifies CASRGPANPYEQYF.

Ten or more counts support this clonotype. This rearrangement joins TRBV12-3 or TRBV12-4 to TRBJ2-3; D is ambiguous. This CDR3 has 15 residues. V was clipped by 2 bases and J by 4 bases, with 13 bases between them. The CDR3 nucleotides read TGTGCCAGCAGTTTAAACGAGTACCCCCCAGATACGCAGTATTTT. Its translation is CASSLNEYPPDTQYF.